This TCR beta chain derives from a study of blood T cell repertoires in COVID-19. For the study at large: The United States, Italy and Spain provided the acute and convalescent COVID-19 samples. The cDNA or gDNA used as material had been derived from T cells, B-cell-depleted T cells, or PBMCs.

In the authors' methods: How many nucleated cells were present was estimated from reference gene primer amplification. Data came from immunoSEQ multiplex PCR; TCRdb stores just in-frame clones and leaves some out. The V and J calls and clone size come from that table; D and trimming were worked out from the DNA. The sample yields around 25,000 clones, around 83% seen once. With V trimmed by 1 base and J by 3 bases, 6 bases remained unmatched. The CDR3 covers 15 residues. Germline V gives CDR1 SEHNR, CDR2 FQNEAQ (reference sequence). This clonotype was obtained from an older man with acute or convalescent COVID-19. The source material was peripheral blood. The chain couples TRBV7-9 to TRBJ2-7; 7 bases agree with TRBD1. The CDR3 loop reads CASSLVSGGIYEQYF. The CDR3, as DNA: TGTGCCAGCAGCTTAGTCTCAGGGGGTATCTACGAGCAGTACTTC.